A selection of T cell receptor beta chains follows, all from one sample in a study of CD8 T cells in ankylosing spondylitis. TCRdb analysed the 5' RACE reads with MiXCR anew, one entry per CDR3 protein. Here the sample spans around 150,000 distinct CDR3 sequences, approximately 16% being singletons. Sequences were obtained from blood, either unsorted or a sorted T cell fraction (not recorded which). Every receptor here comes from a male donor with ankylosing spondylitis or in good health (not recorded which). CDR3s leave out the opening cysteine and the closing phenylalanine or tryptophan. Clone size, where shown, is once, few, many, or a class for clones that have expanded.

TRBJ2-1	TRBV12-3/TRBV12-4	few	ASNRVQGNEQF
TRBJ1-4	TRBV20-1	few	SASVSTNEKLF
TRBJ2-2	TRBV12-3/TRBV12-4	NA	ASSLSRDLGELF
TRBJ2-3	TRBV5-1	many	ASSLATGGDTQY
TRBJ1-2	TRBV27	few	ASSFSQRGVGGYT
TRBJ2-3	TRBV2	NA	ASSPRTGTDTQY
TRBJ2-3	TRBV5-1	many	ASSKNLADTDTQY
TRBJ2-1	TRBV18	few	ASSHSGRATYNEQF
TRBJ1-1	TRBV5-1	NA	ASSPRTQRNTEAF
TRBJ2-1	TRBV11-2	NA	ASSVSHGVMQRGSRVNEQF
TRBJ1-3	TRBV10-3	few	AIRTGTRDTIY
TRBJ2-1	TRBV10-3	many	AIRDLSFEQF
TRBJ2-2	TRBV10-2	many	ASVESQAGPNTGELF
TRBJ2-1	TRBV7-9	NA	ASSLDGLAYEQF
TRBJ1-1	TRBV27	NA	ASSLLIPGQGTATEAF
TRBJ1-6	TRBV11-2	NA	ASSFNSYNSPLH
TRBJ1-6	TRBV20-1	many	SARQGTYNSPLH
TRBJ2-2	TRBV10-3	many	ATVLGVNTGELF
TRBJ2-7	TRBV5-1	many	ASSPGQPPGEQY
TRBJ1-4	TRBV5-1	few	ASSLSGQEDEKLF
TRBJ2-1	TRBV10-3	many	AIRDTGYGRRSYNEQF
TRBJ2-4	TRBV5-1	few	ASSLVGKNIQY
TRBJ1-6	TRBV5-1	many	ASSLGSGGSNSPLH
TRBJ1-2	TRBV29-1	many	SVSENYGYT
TRBJ1-2	TRBV12-3/TRBV12-4	many	ASSLAGYGYT
TRBJ2-4	TRBV11-2	NA	ASSLVTGGRLAKNIQY
TRBJ1-5	TRBV30	few	AWSERNQPQH
TRBJ2-7	TRBV2	many	ASNRLVSYEQY
TRBJ2-3	TRBV28	NA	ASSFRELAGGYSTDTQY
TRBJ2-4	TRBV5-4	NA	ASSLKAEDIQY
TRBJ1-2	TRBV20-1	many	SAPDRGTYGYT
TRBJ1-5	TRBV20-1	many	SARDPGAYRQPQH
TRBJ2-2	TRBV5-1	many	ASRIAGGVGELF
TRBJ1-1	TRBV2	few	ASSVQNTEAF
TRBJ1-5	TRBV30	NA	AWSPSRDRLNQPQH
TRBJ2-7	TRBV23-1	few	ASSRYTRYEQY